This is a list of T cell receptor beta chains from one sample in a study of post-analysis software for immune sequencing data. TCRdb reanalysed the PCR reads using MiXCR and keeps one entry per CDR3 protein. The table lists approximately 730,000 distinct CDR3 sequences, just under 30% of them singletons. The material sequenced was blood. The receptors were sampled from a girl aged 10 to 17 with multiple sclerosis. CDR3s include the opening cysteine and the closing phenylalanine or tryptophan. The order of the fields is D gene, clone size, V gene, J gene, CDR3 DNA, CDR3 protein. A D gene is named only where the DNA matches it firmly. The listing skips clone size in some rows; elsewhere it reads once, few, many or a size class.

-	few	TRBV4-3	TRBJ2-3	TGCGCCAGCAGCCAAGATCCCCTAATTTCAGATACGCAGTATTTT	CASSQDPLISDTQYF
-	-	TRBV5-1	TRBJ1-1	TGCGCCAGCAGCACCCTGGGGGGAGGAGAGACTGAAGCTTTCTTT	CASSTLGGGETEAFF
TRBD1	few	TRBV7-2	TRBJ2-1	TGTGCCAGCAGCTTGGACAGGGGCCTCTACAATGAGCAGTTCTTC	CASSLDRGLYNEQFF
-	-	TRBV12-3/TRBV12-4	TRBJ1-1	TGTGCCAGCAGTTTAGGCGGTCTCGAAATGAACACTGAAGCTTTCTTT	CASSLGGLEMNTEAFF
-	few	TRBV15	TRBJ2-1	TGTGCCACCAGCAGAGAGGGGGTGGGTAATGAGCAGTTCTTC	CATSREGVGNEQFF
TRBD2	few	TRBV6-4	TRBJ2-1	TGTGCCAGCAGCGTACTAGCGGGAGGACGCGAGCAGTTCTTC	CASSVLAGGREQFF
-	-	TRBV7-2	TRBJ2-5	TGTGCCAGCAGCTTAGCGCTCGGAGGCAAGCGGGTGACCCAGTACTTC	CASSLALGGKRVTQYF
TRBD1	many	TRBV9	TRBJ2-5	TGTGCCAGCAGCCCAAGGGGGCGTCAGGAGACCCAGTACTTC	CASSPRGRQETQYF
-	-	TRBV4-1	TRBJ2-2	TGCGCCAGCAGCCAACCGACGGGACATAACACCGGGGAGCTGTTTTTT	CASSQPTGHNTGELFF
-	-	TRBV7-9	TRBJ1-2	TGTGCCAGCAGCTCCCGGGCCTCGAGGGGGGATGGCTACACCTTC	CASSSRASRGDGYTF
-	-	TRBV4-3	TRBJ1-5	TGCGCCAGCAGCCAAGATCATCTAAATCAGCCCCAGCATTTT	CASSQDHLNQPQHF
-	-	TRBV20-1	TRBJ2-1	TGCAGTGCTAGAGCGGGGGCCTCTCGCAATGAGCAGTTCTTC	CSARAGASRNEQFF
TRBD2	-	TRBV7-2	TRBJ2-1	TGTGCCAGCAGCTTAGGGGCGGGAGAGAATGAGCAGTTCTTC	CASSLGAGENEQFF
-	many	TRBV7-6	TRBJ2-3	TGTGCCAGCAGCTTAGGCGGCGGGTCTAGCACAGATACGCAGTATTTT	CASSLGGGSSTDTQYF
-	-	TRBV10-3	TRBJ1-1	TGTGCCATCAGTGAGTTAAAGAACACTGAAGCTTTCTTT	CAISELKNTEAFF
TRBD1	few	TRBV11-2	TRBJ1-1	TGTGCCAGCAGCGAGGGGGCCATCATGAACACTGAAGCTTTCTTT	CASSEGAIMNTEAFF
-	-	TRBV7-8	TRBJ1-5	TGTGCCAGCAGCTTAGCGGGGAGGGGTAATCAGCCCCAGCATTTT	CASSLAGRGNQPQHF
TRBD1	-	TRBV7-9	TRBJ1-5	TGTGCCAGCAGCCGGGGACAGGGTCTTCAGCCCCAGCATTTT	CASSRGQGLQPQHF
TRBD1	many	TRBV7-2	TRBJ1-2	TGTGCCAGCAGCTTAGGACAGGGTAGGGGCTACACCTTC	CASSLGQGRGYTF
TRBD2	few	TRBV5-8	TRBJ2-7	TGTGCCAGCAGCTTAGGAGCGGGGGACGAGGGTGTTCGGTACTTC	CASSLGAGDEGVRYF
-	few	TRBV29-1	TRBJ2-1	TGCAGCGGACAGAACAATGAGCAGTTCTTC	CSGQNNEQFF
TRBD2	-	TRBV7-8	TRBJ2-1	TGTGCCAGCAGGTTTTTAGCGGGAGGCAATGAGCAGTTCTTC	CASRFLAGGNEQFF
-	-	TRBV10-2	TRBJ1-1	TGCGCCAGCAGCTCCCCGACAGTTAGGGGCACTGGAGCTTTCTTT	CASSSPTVRGTGAFF
-	-	TRBV29-1	TRBJ1-5	TGCAGCGTTGAGTTGTCAGACTCCAGGAGGACCCAGCATTTT	CSVELSDSRRTQHF
-	-	TRBV20-1	TRBJ1-5	TGCAGTGCTAGAGAGGCAGGGCGCAATCAGCCCCAGCATTTT	CSAREAGRNQPQHF
TRBD1	-	TRBV10-3	TRBJ2-7	TGTGCCATCGCGGTTCGGGGACAGAGCTACGAGCAGTACTTC	CAIAVRGQSYEQYF
TRBD2	-	TRBV7-9	TRBJ2-3	TGTGCCAGCAGCTCCCGGGGGGGACTATCGCCCCCAGATACGCAGTATTTT	CASSSRGGLSPPDTQYF
-	-	TRBV27	TRBJ1-2	TGTGCCAGCAGAGGGGCGGGGACACGGTCGAGCTACACCTTC	CASRGAGTRSSYTF
TRBD1	few	TRBV27	TRBJ2-7	TGTGCCAGCAGACCGACAGGGAGAAGAGACGAGCAGTACTTC	CASRPTGRRDEQYF
TRBD2	many	TRBV12-3/TRBV12-4	TRBJ2-7	TGTGCCAGCAGTCCCAGCGGGAGGACTGACGAGCAGTACTTC	CASSPSGRTDEQYF
-	many	TRBV29-1	TRBJ2-1	TGCAGCGTTAAATTTTCCGGGGTCCCCTACAATGAGCAGTTCTTC	CSVKFSGVPYNEQFF
-	many	TRBV29-1	TRBJ2-7	TGCAGCGTTGTCCTTACGCCCGCCGGTGAGCAGTACTTC	CSVVLTPAGEQYF
TRBD2	-	TRBV25-1	TRBJ2-5	TGTGCCAGCAGTGAATCTGGCGGGGGGCGCTTGGAGACCCAGTACTTC	CASSESGGGRLETQYF
-	-	TRBV7-8	TRBJ2-3	TGTGCCAGCAGCCGCGGACAGACCTTTAGCACAGATACGCAGTATTTT	CASSRGQTFSTDTQYF
TRBD2	many	TRBV28	TRBJ2-7	TGTGCCAGCAGCTCTCCAGCGGGAGGCCCCTACGAGCAGTACTTC	CASSSPAGGPYEQYF
-	-	TRBV7-9	TRBJ1-6	TGTGCCAGCAGCTCACTTGACGGGGGCCGGAGTTCACCCCTCCACTTT	CASSSLDGGRSSPLHF
TRBD1	-	TRBV20-1	TRBJ2-1	TGCAGTGCTAGCGTCCTTGGGACAGTCCTCGGGGAGCAGTTCTTC	CSASVLGTVLGEQFF
TRBD1	-	TRBV28	TRBJ2-1	TGTGCCACCGGGGGGTTTGGACAGGGGGAAAATGAGCAGTTCTTC	CATGGFGQGENEQFF
TRBD1	-	TRBV12-3/TRBV12-4	TRBJ1-5	TGTGCCAGCATCGGACCGGGACAGGGGACACAGCTCCAGCATTTT	CASIGPGQGTQLQHF
TRBD2	few	TRBV2	TRBJ2-7	TGTGCCAGCACCCTCCTTACTAGCGGGACCTACGAGCAGTACTTC	CASTLLTSGTYEQYF
-	few	TRBV4-1	TRBJ1-5	TGCGCCAGCAGCCACGGTCTGGCCAATCAGCCCCAGCATTTT	CASSHGLANQPQHF
TRBD2	few	TRBV20-1	TRBJ2-7	TGCAGTGCTAGAGATTACGAGGGAGGGTACGAGCAGTACTTC	CSARDYEGGYEQYF
-	few	TRBV20-1	TRBJ2-3	TGCAGTGCTCTCCTGGGGACGGGGGCGGATACGCAGTATTTT	CSALLGTGADTQYF
-	few	TRBV25-1	TRBJ2-3	TGTGCCAGCAGCACCGGGTCTAGCACAGATACGCAGTATTTT	CASSTGSSTDTQYF
-	-	TRBV14	TRBJ2-1	TGTGCCAGCAGCCAGCCCAGGTCCCTCAGCTCCTACAATGAGCGGTTCTTC	CASSQPRSLSSYNERFF
-	-	TRBV3-1	TRBJ2-7	TGTGCCAGCAGCCAAGAAGGGTACAGCAACGGGCAGTACTTC	CASSQEGYSNGQYF
TRBD1	few	TRBV12-3/TRBV12-4	TRBJ2-5	TGTGCCAGCAGGGGGACAGGGGGAGAGACCCAGTACTTC	CASRGTGGETQYF
-	-	TRBV4-3	TRBJ2-3	TGCGCCAGCAGCCAAACTTACGGGGATACGCAGTATTTT	CASSQTYGDTQYF